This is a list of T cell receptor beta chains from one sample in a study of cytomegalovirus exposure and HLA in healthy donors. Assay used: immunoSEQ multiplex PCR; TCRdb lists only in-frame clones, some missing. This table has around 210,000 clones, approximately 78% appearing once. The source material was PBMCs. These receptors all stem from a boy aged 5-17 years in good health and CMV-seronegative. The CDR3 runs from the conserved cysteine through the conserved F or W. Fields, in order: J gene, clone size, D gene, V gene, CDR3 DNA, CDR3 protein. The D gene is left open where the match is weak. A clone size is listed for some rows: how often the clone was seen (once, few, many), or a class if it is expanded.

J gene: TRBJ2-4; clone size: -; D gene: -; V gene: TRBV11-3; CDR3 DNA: TGTGCCAGCAGCCCTGGTGGGCCCTCGGATTTTCAGTACTTC; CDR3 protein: CASSPGGPSDFQYF
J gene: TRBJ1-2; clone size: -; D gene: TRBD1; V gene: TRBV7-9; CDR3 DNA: TGTGCCAGCAGCTCAGGGGGGTCGTTAGGTCCGGGAGGCTACACCTTC; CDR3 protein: CASSSGGSLGPGGYTF
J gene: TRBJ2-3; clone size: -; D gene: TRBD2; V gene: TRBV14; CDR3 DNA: TGTGCCAGCAGCCGACTAGCGGGCACAGATACGCAGTATTTT; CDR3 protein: CASSRLAGTDTQYF
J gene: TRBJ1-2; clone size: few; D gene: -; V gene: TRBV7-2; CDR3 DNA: TGTGCCAGCAGCCTACACACCTTCGGGGGGGTGGTCGGCTACACCTTC; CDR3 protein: CASSLHTFGGVVGYTF
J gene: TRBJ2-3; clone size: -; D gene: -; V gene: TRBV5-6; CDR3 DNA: TGTGCCAGCAGCTTTGGTGGCAGGGGCACAGATACGCAGTATTTT; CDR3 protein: CASSFGGRGTDTQYF
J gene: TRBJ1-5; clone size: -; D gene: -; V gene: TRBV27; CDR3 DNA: TGTGCCAGCAGTTTAAACCCTCCTGGCGGGTCCAATCAGCCCCAGCATTTT; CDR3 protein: CASSLNPPGGSNQPQHF
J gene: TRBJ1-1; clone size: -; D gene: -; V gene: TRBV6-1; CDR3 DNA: TGTGCCAGCAGTGTAGGGGGTGGCAGCGAAGCTTTCTTT; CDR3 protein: CASSVGGGSEAFF
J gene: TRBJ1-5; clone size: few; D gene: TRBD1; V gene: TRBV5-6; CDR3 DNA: TGTGCCAGCAGCTTGGGGATCGGGACAGATAATCAGCCCCAGCATTTT; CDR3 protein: CASSLGIGTDNQPQHF
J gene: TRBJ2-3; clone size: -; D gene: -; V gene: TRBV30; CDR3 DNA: TGTGCCTGGACGGGCGGGATCACAGATACGCAGTATTTT; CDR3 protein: CAWTGGITDTQYF
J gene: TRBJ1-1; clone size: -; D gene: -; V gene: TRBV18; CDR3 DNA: TGTGCCAGCTCACCACCATCAGGCTCGAACACTGAAGCTTTCTTT; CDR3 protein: CASSPPSGSNTEAFF
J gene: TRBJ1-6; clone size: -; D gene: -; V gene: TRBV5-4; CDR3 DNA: TGTGCCAGCAGCAGCGAGGGCTCTTATAATTCACCCCTCCACTTT; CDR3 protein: CASSSEGSYNSPLHF
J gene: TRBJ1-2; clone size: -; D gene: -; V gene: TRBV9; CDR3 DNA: TGTGCCAGCAGCGATCCGGTTCGCTATGGCTACACCTTC; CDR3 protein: CASSDPVRYGYTF
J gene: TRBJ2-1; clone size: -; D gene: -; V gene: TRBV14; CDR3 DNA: TGTGCCAGCAGCCAAGATTTGGGGGAGGAGGTTAATGAGCAGTTCTTC; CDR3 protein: CASSQDLGEEVNEQFF
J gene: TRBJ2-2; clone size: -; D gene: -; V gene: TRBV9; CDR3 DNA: TGTGCCAGCAGCGTAGCGGCCGGGGAGCTGTTTTTT; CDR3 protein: CASSVAAGELFF
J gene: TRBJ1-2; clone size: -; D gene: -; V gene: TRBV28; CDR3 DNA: TGTGCCAGCAGTTTCGGCAAGGGGGGCTACACCTTC; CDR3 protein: CASSFGKGGYTF
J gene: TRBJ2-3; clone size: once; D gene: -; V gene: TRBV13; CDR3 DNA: TGTGCCAGCAGCCTCGGACTGAATACGCAGTATTTT; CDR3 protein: CASSLGLNTQYF
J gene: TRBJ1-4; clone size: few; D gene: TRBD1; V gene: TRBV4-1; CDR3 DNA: TGCGCCAGCAGCCTTCGACAGGGAACTAATGAAAAACTGTTTTTT; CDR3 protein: CASSLRQGTNEKLFF
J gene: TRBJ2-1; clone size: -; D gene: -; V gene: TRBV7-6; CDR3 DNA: TGTGCCAGCAGCTTAGCTAGCCGCATTGCTGAGCAGTTCTTC; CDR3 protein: CASSLASRIAEQFF
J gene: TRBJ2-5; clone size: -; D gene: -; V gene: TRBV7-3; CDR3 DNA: TGTGCCAGCCGGCGCGGGGGCGATCAAGAGACCCAGTACTTC; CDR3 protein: CASRRGGDQETQYF
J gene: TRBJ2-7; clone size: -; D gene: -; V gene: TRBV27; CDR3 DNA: TGTGCCAGCAGGCTAAACAGGCGGTCCTACGAGCAGTACTTC; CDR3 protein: CASRLNRRSYEQYF
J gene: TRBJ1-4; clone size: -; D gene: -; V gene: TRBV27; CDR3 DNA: TGTGCCAGCAGTTTATACGCAGGGGTTGGGAATGAAAAACTGTTTTTT; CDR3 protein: CASSLYAGVGNEKLFF
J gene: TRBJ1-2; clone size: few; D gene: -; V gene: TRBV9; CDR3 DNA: TGTGCCAGCAGCGTACTGCAGGGTGGGGCTCAAAGCGGCTACACCTTC; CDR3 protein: CASSVLQGGAQSGYTF
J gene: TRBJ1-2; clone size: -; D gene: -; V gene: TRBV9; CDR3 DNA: TGTGCCAGCAGCCCTCTCGGGCAGGGAACCTATGGCTACACCTTC; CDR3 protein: CASSPLGQGTYGYTF
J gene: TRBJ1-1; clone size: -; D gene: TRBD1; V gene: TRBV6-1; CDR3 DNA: TGTGCCAGCAGTACGGACAGGGTGGTGACTGAAGCTTTCTTT; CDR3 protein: CASSTDRVVTEAFF
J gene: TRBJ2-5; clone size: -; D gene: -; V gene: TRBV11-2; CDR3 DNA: TGTGCCAGCAGCTTAGGTCGGGAGACCCAGTACTTC; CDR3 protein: CASSLGRETQYF
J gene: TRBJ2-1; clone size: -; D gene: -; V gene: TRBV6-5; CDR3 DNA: TGTGCCAGCAGTTCTCGACTACCGAGGGAGCAGTTCTTC; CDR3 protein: CASSSRLPREQFF
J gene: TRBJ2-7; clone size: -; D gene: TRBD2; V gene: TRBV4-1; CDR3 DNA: TGCGCCAGCAGCCAACGGACACGAGCGGGAGGGCTCGGGTACGAGCAGTACTTC; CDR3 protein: CASSQRTRAGGLGYEQYF
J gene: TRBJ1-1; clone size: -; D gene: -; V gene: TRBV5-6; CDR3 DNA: TGTGCCAGCAGCTTGGCCGGGATCGGGGGGATGGGCACTGAAGCTTTCTTT; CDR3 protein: CASSLAGIGGMGTEAFF
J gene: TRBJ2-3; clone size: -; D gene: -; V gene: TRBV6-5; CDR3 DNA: TGTGCCAGCAGTCTCCAGACAGCAGATACGCAGTATTTT; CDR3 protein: CASSLQTADTQYF
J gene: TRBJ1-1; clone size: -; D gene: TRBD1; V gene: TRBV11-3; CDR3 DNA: TGTGCCAGCAGCTGGGGGAGACAGGGGTGTGAAGCTTTCTTT; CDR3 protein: CASSWGRQGCEAFF
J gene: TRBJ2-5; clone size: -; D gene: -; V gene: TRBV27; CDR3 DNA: TGTGCCAGCGCTCTTCAGGTTACAACCCAAGAGACCCAGTACTTC; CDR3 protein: CASALQVTTQETQYF
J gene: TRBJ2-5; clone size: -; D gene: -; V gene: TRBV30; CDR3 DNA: TGTGCCTGGGCGGGACAGATCCGTAAGACCCAGTACTTC; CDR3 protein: CAWAGQIRKTQYF
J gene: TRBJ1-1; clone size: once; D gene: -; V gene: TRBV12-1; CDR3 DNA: TGTGCCAGCGGGTCGTGGAGTTTGAAGGTGAACACTGAAGCTTTCTTT; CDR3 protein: CASGSWSLKVNTEAFF
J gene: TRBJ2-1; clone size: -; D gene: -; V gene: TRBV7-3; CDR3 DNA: TGTGCCAGCAGCTATTCAACAGGGAGCTCCTACAATGAGCAGTTCTTC; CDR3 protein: CASSYSTGSSYNEQFF
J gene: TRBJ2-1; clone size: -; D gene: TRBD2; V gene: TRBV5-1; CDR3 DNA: TGCGCCAGCAGCCAACTAGCGGGAGGGCCGATAGTCAATGAGCAGTTCTTC; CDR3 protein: CASSQLAGGPIVNEQFF
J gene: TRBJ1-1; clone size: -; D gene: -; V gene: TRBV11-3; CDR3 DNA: TGTGCCAGCAGCTTAGAAGGGGGATCTGAGGCTTTCTTT; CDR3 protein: CASSLEGGSEAFF
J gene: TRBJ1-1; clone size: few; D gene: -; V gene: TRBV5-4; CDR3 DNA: TGTGCCGCCAGGGGACATAACACTGAAGCTTTCTTT; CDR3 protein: CAARGHNTEAFF
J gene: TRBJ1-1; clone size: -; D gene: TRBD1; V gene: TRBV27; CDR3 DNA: TGTGCCAGCAGCCAGTGGGCGACAGGGGAGAACACTGAAGCTTTCTTT; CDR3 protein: CASSQWATGENTEAFF
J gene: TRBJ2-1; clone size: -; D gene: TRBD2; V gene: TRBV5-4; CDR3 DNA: TGTGCCAGCAGCCTCCGGGGAAGCGGGAGGGGGGATGAGCAGTTCTTC; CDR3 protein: CASSLRGSGRGDEQFF
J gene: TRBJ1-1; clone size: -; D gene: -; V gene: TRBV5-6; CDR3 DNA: TGTGCCAGCAGCTCCGGGACACCGAACACTGAAGCTTTCTTT; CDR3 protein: CASSSGTPNTEAFF
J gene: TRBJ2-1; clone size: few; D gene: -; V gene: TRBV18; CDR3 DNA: TGTGCCAGCTCACCACGACACAGGGAAGGGGAGTACTACAATGAGCAGTTCTTC; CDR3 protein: CASSPRHREGEYYNEQFF